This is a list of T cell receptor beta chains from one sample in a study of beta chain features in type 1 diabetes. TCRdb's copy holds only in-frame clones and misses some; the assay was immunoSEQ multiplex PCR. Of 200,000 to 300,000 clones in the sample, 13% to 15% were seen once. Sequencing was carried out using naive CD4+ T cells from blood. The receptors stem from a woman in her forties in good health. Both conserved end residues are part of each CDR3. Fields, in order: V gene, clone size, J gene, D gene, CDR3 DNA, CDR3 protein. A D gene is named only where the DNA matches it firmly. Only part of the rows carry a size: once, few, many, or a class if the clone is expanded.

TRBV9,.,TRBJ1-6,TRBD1,TGTGCCAGCAGCTCCGGACAGGGTTGGCCACCCCTCCACTTT,CASSSGQGWPPLHF
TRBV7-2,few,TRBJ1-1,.,TGTGCCAGCAGCTTTAGATCCGCCGGCACTGAAGCTTTCTTT,CASSFRSAGTEAFF
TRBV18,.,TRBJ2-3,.,TGTGCCAGCTCACCAGGGACTAGCACAGATACGCAGTATTTT,CASSPGTSTDTQYF
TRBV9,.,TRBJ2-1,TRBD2,TGTGCCAGCAGCGTAATAAGCGGGGGGGTAGGGGAGCAGTTCTTC,CASSVISGGVGEQFF
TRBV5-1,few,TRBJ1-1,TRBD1,TGCGCCAGCAGCTTGTTCCGGGACAGGACCATGAACACTGAAGCTTTCTTT,CASSLFRDRTMNTEAFF
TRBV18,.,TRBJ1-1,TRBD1,TGTGCCAGCTCACCGCTTCGATTACCGGGACAGGGGACCAATGAAGCTTTCTTT,CASSPLRLPGQGTNEAFF
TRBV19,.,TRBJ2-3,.,TGTGCCAGTAGTATCTCGGGGGCGCAGTATTTT,CASSISGAQYF
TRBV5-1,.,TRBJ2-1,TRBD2,TGCGCCAGCAGCTTGAATGGTCTAGCGGGGGGCCTTGAGCAGTTCTTC,CASSLNGLAGGLEQFF
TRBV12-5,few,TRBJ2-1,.,TGTGCTAGTGGTACCGCGCTTTACAATGAGCAGTTCTTC,CASGTALYNEQFF
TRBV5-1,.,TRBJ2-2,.,TGCGCCAGCAGCTTTGGGAGCACCGGGGAGCTGTTTTTT,CASSFGSTGELFF
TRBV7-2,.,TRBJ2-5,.,TGTGCCAGCAGCACCGGTAGCTGGTGGGAAGAGACCCAGTACTTC,CASSTGSWWEETQYF
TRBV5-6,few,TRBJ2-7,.,TGTGCCAGCAGCTTGTCAGGCTACGAGCAGTACTTC,CASSLSGYEQYF
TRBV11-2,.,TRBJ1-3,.,TGTGCCAGCAGCCCCCTCAAGGGGTCAGCTGGAAACACCATATATTTT,CASSPLKGSAGNTIYF
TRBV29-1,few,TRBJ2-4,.,TGCAGCGTGAGGTTCCCGTTAGCCAAAAACATTCAGTACTTC,CSVRFPLAKNIQYF
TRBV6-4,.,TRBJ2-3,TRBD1,TGTGCCAGCAGTGACCCGGGACAGGGCACAGATACGCAGTATTTT,CASSDPGQGTDTQYF
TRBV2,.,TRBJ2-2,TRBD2,TGTGCCAGCATGGGCGGGAGGGGATACGGGGAGCTGTTTTTT,CASMGGRGYGELFF
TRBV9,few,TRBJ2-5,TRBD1,TGTGCCAGCAGTGACTACTTGGGACAGCCACAAGAGACCCAGTACTTC,CASSDYLGQPQETQYF
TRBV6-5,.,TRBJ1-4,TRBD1,TGTGCCAGCAGGGGGACAGGGATTGAAAAACTGTTTTTT,CASRGTGIEKLFF
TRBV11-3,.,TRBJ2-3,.,TGTGCCAGCAGCTCGAACCCGGGTCTTGTGTATTTT,CASSSNPGLVYF
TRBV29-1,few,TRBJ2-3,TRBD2,TGCAGCGTTGAAGATCCAGCAACGGGACTAGCCGTAGATACGCAGTATTTT,CSVEDPATGLAVDTQYF
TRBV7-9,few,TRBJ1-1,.,TGTGCCAGCAGCTTTGAGGGAAACACTGAAGCTTTCTTT,CASSFEGNTEAFF
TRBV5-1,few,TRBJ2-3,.,TGCGCCAGCAGCTTGTGGGACACGACAGATACGCAGTATTTT,CASSLWDTTDTQYF
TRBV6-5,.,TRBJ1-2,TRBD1,TGTGCCAGCAGTTACTCGACAGGGCCCTATGGCTACACCTTC,CASSYSTGPYGYTF
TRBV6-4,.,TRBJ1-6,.,TGTGCCAGCAGTGACCGAGGCGGCAATTCACCCCTCCACTTT,CASSDRGGNSPLHF
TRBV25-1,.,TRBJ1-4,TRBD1,TGTGCCAGCAGTGAATGGACAGGGAGTAATGAAAAACTGTTTTTT,CASSEWTGSNEKLFF
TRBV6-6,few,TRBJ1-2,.,TGTGCCAGCAGTTACGGTCCGGCGGGGGGCTACACCTTC,CASSYGPAGGYTF
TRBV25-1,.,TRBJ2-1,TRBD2,TGTGCCAGCGGACTAGCGGGGGGGCGGGAGCAGTTCTTC,CASGLAGGREQFF
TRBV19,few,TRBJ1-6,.,TGTGCCAGTAGGGGCCAGGGATGGTCCTATAATTCACCCCTCCACTTT,CASRGQGWSYNSPLHF
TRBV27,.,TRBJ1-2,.,TGTGCCAGCAGTTTAAGCCCCGGAGTACACTATGGCTACACCTTC,CASSLSPGVHYGYTF
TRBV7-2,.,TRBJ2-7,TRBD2,TGTGCCAGCAGCTTAGTAGCGGGGGGCCTTTCAGACTACGAGCAGTACTTC,CASSLVAGGLSDYEQYF
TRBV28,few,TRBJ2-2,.,TGTGCCAGCAGTGCTGCGGGACTCTGGGCCGGGGAGCTGTTTTTT,CASSAAGLWAGELFF
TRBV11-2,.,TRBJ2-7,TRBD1,TGTGCCAGCAGGCAGACAGGGGGCTATTACGAGCAGTACTTC,CASRQTGGYYEQYF
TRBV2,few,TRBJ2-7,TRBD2,TGTGCCAGCAGTGGACCGGGACTAGCGGGGCCAATTATCTACTACGAGCAGTACTTC,CASSGPGLAGPIIYYEQYF
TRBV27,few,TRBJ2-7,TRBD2,TGTGCCAGCAGCCGGCGACTAGCGGGGGGTCAAAGGGTCCACGAGCAGTACTTC,CASSRRLAGGQRVHEQYF
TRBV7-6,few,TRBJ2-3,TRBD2,TGTGCCAGCAGCTTAGGTCTAGCGGGGTCAACCACAGATACGCAGTATTTT,CASSLGLAGSTTDTQYF
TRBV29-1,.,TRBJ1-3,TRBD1,TGCAGCGTATTTGGACAGGGAGGAAACACCATATATTTT,CSVFGQGGNTIYF
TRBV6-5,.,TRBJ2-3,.,TGTGCCAGCAGTTACTCGAACAGGGCCCCCATGGATACGCAGTATTTT,CASSYSNRAPMDTQYF
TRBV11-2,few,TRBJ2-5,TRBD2,TGTGCCAGCAGGCACCTAGCGGGGGGAGAGACCCAGTACTTC,CASRHLAGGETQYF
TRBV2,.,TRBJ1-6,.,TGTGCCAGCAAGGACAGTTCAATGCTTTCACCCCTCCACTTT,CASKDSSMLSPLHF
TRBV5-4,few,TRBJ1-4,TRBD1,TGTGCCAGCAGCTTGGGGGTGACAGGGACTGAAAAACTGTTTTTT,CASSLGVTGTEKLFF
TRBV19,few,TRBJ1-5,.,TGTGCCAGTAGTACCTTACCCCTCGAGGGCAATCAGCCCCAGCATTTT,CASSTLPLEGNQPQHF
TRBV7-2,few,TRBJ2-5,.,TGTGCCAGCAGTTCCAAGGGGGAGACCCAGTACTTC,CASSSKGETQYF
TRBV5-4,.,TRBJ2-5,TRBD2,TGTGCCAGCAGCGACCAGACTAGCGGGCAAGAGACCCAGTACTTC,CASSDQTSGQETQYF
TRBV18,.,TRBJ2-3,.,TGTGCCAGCTTAGCAGGGGTCAGAGATACGCAGTATTTT,CASLAGVRDTQYF
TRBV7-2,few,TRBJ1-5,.,TGTGCCAGCAGTTCTACAGGGTTGCCCCAGCATTTT,CASSSTGLPQHF
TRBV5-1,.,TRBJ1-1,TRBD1,TGCGCCAGCAGCGGGGGACAGCCCAACACTGAAGCTTTCTTT,CASSGGQPNTEAFF
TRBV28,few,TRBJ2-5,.,TGTGCCAGCAGTTTATTCCGCCGGGCGACAGGAGACCAAGAGACCCAGTACTTC,CASSLFRRATGDQETQYF
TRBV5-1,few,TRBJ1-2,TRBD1,TGCGCCAGCAGCCGGGGGACAGATATCTATGGCTACACCTTC,CASSRGTDIYGYTF
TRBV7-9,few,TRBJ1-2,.,TGTGCCAGCAGTTACACCGGGAACACCTTC,CASSYTGNTF